This T cell receptor beta chain was identified during a study of blood T cell repertoires in COVID-19. Study-level information: The United States, Italy and Spain were the sources of the acute and convalescent COVID-19 samples. T cells, B-cell-depleted T cells, or PBMCs supplied cDNA or gDNA.

In the original processing: From reference gene primer amplification, estimates of nucleated cell counts were derived. Profiled with immunoSEQ multiplex PCR; TCRdb holds only in-frame clones, not every one. V, J and clone size were drawn from that table, and D and trimming were deduced from the DNA. The sample has about 190,000 clones, nearly 90% seen once. The germline V gene has CDR1 KGHDR and CDR2 SFDVKD. This CDR3 contains 15 residues. Trimming cost V 4 bases and J 8 bases, with 17 bases left between them. Sequencing used peripheral blood. This chain uses TRBV24-1 with TRBJ2-1; possible D gene TRBD1, 5 bases. This sequence originates from a man aged 50 to 60 with acute or convalescent COVID-19. The CDR3 reads CATSERGILGYEQFF. CDR3 nucleotide sequence: TGTGCCACCAGTGAAAGGGGAATCCTGGGCTATGAGCAGTTCTTC.